Listed below are T cell receptor beta chains from one sample, sequenced in a study of blood T cell repertoires in COVID-19. Some clones are missing from TCRdb's copy, which holds only in-frame ones; the method was immunoSEQ multiplex PCR. The data hold 190,000 or so clones, with around four fifths observed a single time. The sample was peripheral blood. These receptor sequences come from a human donor with acute or convalescent COVID-19. The donor label of this sample is uncertain. The CDR3 runs from the conserved cysteine through the conserved F or W. The order of the fields is clone size, V gene, D gene, J gene, CDR3 length, CDR3 protein, CDR3 DNA. The D gene is left open where the match is weak. Some rows have no size entry. The others give once, few or many, or a class for an expanded clone.

>.|TRBV27|.|TRBJ2-6|14
CASSLWSGANVLTF
TGTGCCAGCAGTTTATGGAGCGGGGCCAACGTCCTGACTTTC
>.|TRBV9|.|TRBJ2-2|16
CASSVRWLFGSGELFF
TGTGCCAGCAGCGTTAGATGGTTGTTCGGGAGCGGGGAGCTGTTTTTT
>.|TRBV27|TRBD1|TRBJ2-7|15
CASSFGQGGGYEQYF
TGTGCCAGCAGTTTTGGACAGGGGGGGGGCTACGAGCAGTACTTC
>.|TRBV27|.|TRBJ1-4|15
CASSFIGAANEKLFF
TGTGCCAGCAGTTTCATAGGGGCGGCTAATGAAAAACTGTTTTTT
>.|TRBV27|.|TRBJ2-2|14
CASSLFGSTGELFF
TGTGCCAGCAGTTTATTTGGCAGCACCGGGGAGCTGTTTTTT
>few|TRBV5-1|TRBD1|TRBJ2-7|18
CASSYFTTAGTGYIEQYF
TGCGCCAGCAGCTACTTTACGACCGCCGGGACAGGCTATATCGAGCAGTACTTC
>.|TRBV4-1|.|TRBJ1-2|15
CASSQETGRDYGYTF
TGCGCCAGCAGCCAAGAGACAGGACGGGACTATGGCTACACCTTC
>.|TRBV6-5|.|TRBJ1-5|13
CASSYGAGMPQHF
TGTGCCAGCAGTTACGGGGCAGGGATGCCCCAGCATTTT
>.|TRBV5-4|.|TRBJ2-7|13
CASSTQNAYEQYF
TGTGCCAGCAGTACCCAGAATGCCTACGAGCAGTACTTC
>once|TRBV24-1|.|TRBJ2-3|14
CATSDSGKGDTQYF
TGTGCCACCAGTGATTCCGGGAAAGGAGATACGCAGTATTTT
>.|TRBV3-1/TRBV3-2|TRBD2|TRBJ2-3|18
CASSRGLAGGPSTDTQYF
TGTGCCAGCAGCCGGGGACTAGCGGGAGGGCCGAGCACAGATACGCAGTATTTT
>.|TRBV7-6|.|TRBJ1-3|15
CASSLRSGNGNTIYF
TGTGCCAGCAGCTTGCGTTCAGGAAATGGAAACACCATATATTTT
>.|TRBV18|TRBD1|TRBJ1-1|15
CASSPATGANSEAFF
TGTGCCAGCTCACCAGCGACAGGGGCTAACTCTGAAGCTTTCTTT
>few|TRBV6-5|.|TRBJ2-7|14
CASSESAKGYEQYF
TGTGCCAGCAGCGAGTCGGCGAAGGGGTACGAGCAGTACTTC
>.|TRBV5-1|TRBD1|TRBJ1-4|15
CASSAEGAGNEKLFF
TGCGCCAGCAGCGCGGAGGGGGCTGGGAATGAAAAACTGTTTTTT
>.|TRBV7-2|.|TRBJ1-5|13
CASSLVPGQPQHF
TGTGCCAGCAGCTTAGTACCCGGGCAGCCCCAGCATTTT
>.|TRBV19|TRBD1|TRBJ1-1|15
CASSIGTGGFTEAFF
TGTGCCAGTAGTATCGGAACAGGGGGCTTCACTGAAGCTTTCTTT
>.|TRBV11-2|TRBD1|TRBJ1-2|16
CASSPGGSGVGYGYTF
TGTGCCAGCAGCCCAGGGGGGTCGGGGGTCGGTTATGGCTACACCTTC
>.|TRBV11-2|.|TRBJ2-3|16
CASSLWRGSLIDTQYF
TGTGCCAGCAGCTTATGGCGGGGTAGCTTAATTGATACGCAGTATTTT
>.|TRBV3-1/TRBV3-2|TRBD2|TRBJ2-7|17
CASSQVLAGMTSYEQYF
TGTGCCAGCAGCCAAGTCCTAGCGGGCATGACCTCCTACGAGCAGTACTTC
>few|TRBV6-4|TRBD1|TRBJ2-2|16
CASSDGGQGTTGELFF
TGTGCCAGCAGTGACGGGGGACAGGGGACCACCGGGGAGCTGTTTTTT
>.|TRBV29-1|.|TRBJ1-1|12
CSVARGNTEAFF
TGCAGCGTTGCCAGGGGAAACACTGAAGCTTTCTTT
>.|TRBV6-5|.|TRBJ2-7|13
CASSPRLPYEQYF
TGTGCCAGCAGTCCCAGACTCCCCTACGAGCAGTACTTC
>.|TRBV18|.|TRBJ2-4|16
CASSPLPGLAKNIQYF
TGTGCCAGCTCACCACTCCCAGGGCTAGCCAAAAACATTCAGTACTTC
>.|TRBV6-4|.|TRBJ1-2|12
CASSDQGRGYTF
TGTGCCAGCAGTGACCAGGGGCGAGGCTACACCTTC
>.|TRBV7-2|.|TRBJ1-5|15
CASSLDRDGNQPQHF
TGTGCCAGCAGCTTAGACAGGGATGGCAATCAGCCCCAGCATTTT
>.|TRBV18|TRBD2|TRBJ2-5|18
CASSPPGLAGGSGETQYF
TGTGCCAGCTCACCACCCGGACTAGCGGGAGGGAGCGGGGAGACCCAGTACTTC
>.|TRBV10-3|TRBD1|TRBJ1-1|13
CASSGQTHTEAFF
TGTGCCAGCTCGGGACAGACTCACACTGAAGCTTTCTTT
>.|TRBV5-6|TRBD1|TRBJ2-7|14
CASSRTGFAYEQYF
TGTGCCAGCAGCAGGACAGGGTTCGCCTACGAGCAGTACTTC